This T cell receptor beta chain appears in the sequencing data of a study of post-analysis software for immune sequencing data. Findings and limits, study-wide: Comparison with controls showed significantly lower normalized Chao1 diversity in multiple sclerosis patients. Five or six TRBV segments, TRBV5-6, TRBV5-1 and TRBV20-1 among them, were found more frequent in patients than controls. Strong co-clustering by F measure linked samples that shared a preparation batch.

Germline lookup yields CDR1 ENHRY and CDR2 SYGVKD. There are 14 residues in the CDR3. V dropped 4 bases and J dropped 5; count of bases not matched to a gene: 6. Unique molecular identifiers featured in each of the TCR beta cDNA libraries. The T cell input of roughly 0.85 to 11 million gave about half a million cDNA molecules. One entry per CDR3 protein results from TCRdb running MiXCR on the PCR reads. The data contain about 680,000 distinct CDR3 sequences, approximately 60% of them singletons. On this clonotype itself: Its antigen is currently unknown.

This chain joins TRBV10-3 and TRBJ2-7, with 9 bases that match TRBD1. This TCR was recovered from a girl aged 2-10 years with multiple sclerosis. The sequencing sample was made of blood. The CDR3 spells CAISAPGQGDEQYF. For the CDR3, the DNA is TGTGCCATCAGTGCTCCGGGACAGGGCGACGAGCAGTACTTC.